Reported below is one TCR beta chain. This sample was taken from a study of blood T cell repertoires in COVID-19. Study-wide context: Sample material is recorded as cDNA or gDNA derived from T cells, B-cell-depleted T cells, or PBMCs.

The method was immunoSEQ multiplex PCR; TCRdb's version includes in-frame clones alone and lacks a portion of them. The data show about 160,000 clones, 70% to 90% seen once. V shed 0 bases, J shed 4 bases, and the junction held 7 bases outside the gene matches. The CDR3 is 17 amino acids. CDR1 LGHNA and CDR2 YSLEER come from the germline V gene. This chain uses TRBV4-3 with TRBJ2-7; 12 bases fit TRBD2. The specimen sequenced was peripheral blood. The origin of this receptor is an older woman with acute or convalescent COVID-19. CDR3 DNA: TGCGCCAGCAGCCAAGATACGCTAGCGGGGGGGTATTACGAGCAGTACTTC. This gives the protein CASSQDTLAGGYYEQYF.